The 14 T cell receptor beta chains given below trace back to one sample, sequenced in a study of long-term antiretroviral therapy in people with HIV (dated by TCRdb to between 2021 and 2024). Sequencing of the TRB variable region was done with the immunoSEQ hsTCRB v3.0 assay at survey level resolution. The table comes from immuneACCESS by way of TCRdb, which keeps in-frame sequences with V and J called. Part of the clones is missing from these tables; in studies checked, under half for an unresolved V gene and the rest for unknown reasons. Across this sample there are fewer than 40,000 clones, with approximately 87% seen only once. The ten largest clones add up to 3.5% to 4.5% of the sample. This sample comprised unsorted PBMCs, obtained 1.2 years after starting antiretroviral therapy. The receptors were sampled from a woman in her forties or fifties with HIV.

With regard to this clone: Sequence at one end of the junction differs from germline and may be a read error. This chain uses TRBV7-7 with TRBJ2-2, with 9 bases that match TRBD2. The CDR3 is 16 amino acids. CDR1 and CDR2 (germline): SSHAT, FNYEAQ (reference sequence). DNA for the CDR3: TGTGCTAGCAGCACCGGAGGAGCGGGGGGCGCCGGGGAGCTGTTTTTT. The encoded protein is CASSTGGAGGAGELFF.

The rearrangement uses TRBV7-8 and TRBJ1-2; TRBD1 matches at 8 bases. CDR1 SGHVS and CDR2 FQNEAQ come from the germline V gene. The V and J ends lost 5 bases and 2 bases, in that order; junction bases with no gene match: 4. The CDR3 totals 14 residues. The CDR3 protein is CASSARTGNYGYTF. The DNA for the CDR3 is TGTGCCAGCAGCGCCCGGACAGGGAACTATGGCTACACCTTC.

In its sample, this clone was seen once. The chain has TRBV7-8 and TRBJ2-2; 7 bases map to TRBD1. The CDR3 loop spans 17 amino acids. Trimming removed 1 base from V and 2 bases from J; junction bases left unmatched: 7. Looked up from germline, CDR1 is SGHVS and CDR2 is FQNEAQ. CDR3 sequence: CASSLGGWTGNTGELFF. CDR3 nucleotide sequence: TGTGCCAGCAGCTTAGGGGGCTGGACAGGCAACACCGGGGAGCTGTTTTTT. Full variable domain (remainder filled in from reference TRBV7-8 and TRBJ2-2): GAGVSQSPRYKVAKRGQDVALRCDPISGHVSLFWYQQALGQGPEFLTYFQNEAQLDKSGLPSDRFFAERPEGSVSTLKIQRTQQEDSAVYLCASSLGGWTGNTGELFFGEGSRLTVL.

The CDR3 nucleotides are TGCGCCAGCAGCTTGGGGGACACCGCAACTAATGAAAAACTGTTTTTT. It codes for CASSLGDTATNEKLFF. The chain joins TRBV5-1 to TRBJ1-4; possible D gene TRBD1, 6 bases. V gave up 0 bases and J gave up 0 bases, with 9 bases separating them. The CDR3 spans 16 residues. Germline CDR1 SGHRS, CDR2 YFSETQ. Using reference TRBV5-1 and TRBJ1-4 for the parts outside the CDR3, the full variable domain is KAGVTQTPRYLIKTRGQQVTLSCSPISGHRSVSWYQQTPGQGLQFLFEYFSETQRNKGNFPGRFSGRQFSNSRSEMNVSTLELGDSALYLCASSLGDTATNEKLFFGSGTQLSVL.

The J gene is TRBJ1-3, the V gene TRBV5-1; no firm D call. V lost 4 bases, J lost 1 base, and 6 bases lay in between. Looked up from germline, CDR1 is SGHRS and CDR2 is YFSETQ. The CDR3 has 13 amino acids. CDR3: CASSHESGNTIYF. Here the CDR3 DNA reads TGCGCCAGCAGCCATGAATCTGGAAACACCATATATTTT.

The chain is built from TRBV5-1 and TRBJ1-3, with D possibly TRBD1 on 5 matching bases. CDR1 is SGHRS, CDR2 YFSETQ, per germline. There are 16 residues in the CDR3. Trimming took 4 bases from V and 0 from J, leaving 14 bases between them. CDR3 DNA sequence: TGCGCCAGCAGCCCGGGACCGTTCCCCTCTGGAAACACCATATATTTT. Translating it yields CASSPGPFPSGNTIYF.

As to this clone: Here the CDR3 omits its conserved ending phenylalanine or tryptophan, so a read error is the likely source. The DNA is omitted, as the CDR3 cannot be located on it reliably, and the CDR3 follows TCRdb's listing. The rearrangement joins TRBV30 to TRBJ1-5. 13 amino acids form the CDR3, both terminal residues included. CDR1 is GTSNPN, CDR2 SVGIG, per germline (reference sequence). This CDR3 reads CAWSGGGGMYLGS.

A few counts support this clone. The rearrangement uses TRBV11-2 and TRBJ2-7; D is possibly TRBD1 (6 bases). The V gene lost 5 bases and the J gene lost 5 bases, with 10 bases spanning the gap. The CDR3 runs to 12 residues. CDR1 is SGHAT and CDR2 is FQNNGV in the germline V gene. DNA of the CDR3: TGTGCCAGCAGCCATACAGGGCACGAGCAGTACTTC. Encoded protein: CASSHTGHEQYF.

V usage is TRBV11-2 and J usage is TRBJ2-5; 8 bases map to TRBD1. There are 15 residues in the CDR3. The V segment lost 4 bases and the J segment 1 base; nucleotides outside the gene matches: 5. CDR1 is SGHAT and CDR2 is FQNNGV in the germline V gene. The CDR3 region is CASSSPGGPQETQYF. CDR3 in DNA: TGTGCCAGCAGCTCCCCAGGGGGCCCCCAAGAGACCCAGTACTTC.

The V and J genes are TRBV4-3 and TRBJ1-5, with 8 bases matching TRBD1. Germline V gives CDR1 LGHNA, CDR2 YSLEER. CDR3 length equals 14 residues. V trimming: 4 bases; J trimming: 7 bases; junction bases outside the gene matches: 6. The CDR3 reads CASSLDRGRQPQHF. The CDR3 DNA follows: TGCGCCAGCAGCCTTGACAGGGGTAGGCAGCCCCAGCATTTT.

This clone was counted a single time. The chain is built from TRBV10-3 and TRBJ1-2, with 7 positions matching TRBD1. CDR1 is ENHRY and CDR2 is SYGVKD in the germline V gene. The ends lost 0 bases at V and 1 base at J; junction bases unmatched: 8. This CDR3 has 17 residues. This CDR3 reads CAISESRLDRNNYGYTF. CDR3 coding DNA: TGTGCCATCAGTGAGTCTAGATTGGACAGGAATAACTATGGCTACACCTTC.

The chain couples TRBV11-3 to TRBJ1-1; D ambiguous. Germline V gene lookup returns CDR1 SGHNT and CDR2 YENEEA. The CDR3 runs to 13 residues. V dropped 1 base and J dropped 1 base, with 4 bases sitting between them. CDR3 loop: CASSLAGNTEAFF. In DNA form, the CDR3 reads TGTGCCAGCAGCTTAGCAGGGAACACTGAAGCTTTCTTT. The complete variable domain, with remaining parts taken from reference TRBV11-3 and TRBJ1-1, reads EAGVVQSPRYKIIEKKQPVAFWCNPISGHNTLYWYLQNLGQGPELLIRYENEEAVDDSQLPKDRFSAERLKGVDSTLKIQPAELGDSAVYLCASSLAGNTEAFFGQGTRLTVV.

The J gene is TRBJ1-5, the V gene TRBV6-5, with 9 bases identical to TRBD1. The germline gives CDR1 MNHEY, CDR2 SVGAGI. The V segment lost 5 bases and the J segment 4 bases; nucleotides outside the gene matches: 6. The CDR3 runs to 15 residues. The CDR3 protein is CASSSRDRDNQPQHF. Written as DNA, the CDR3 is TGTGCCAGCAGTAGCCGGGACAGGGATAATCAGCCCCAGCATTTT.

This chain connects TRBV2 to TRBJ1-1; 8 bases fit TRBD1. There are 15 residues in the CDR3. The V and J ends lost 6 bases and 1 base, in that order; junction bases with no gene match: 7. Germline V CDR1 and CDR2: SNHLY, FYNNEI. The CDR3: CASSLEGQANTEAFF. DNA of the CDR3: TGTGCCAGCAGCCTAGAGGGACAGGCGAACACTGAAGCTTTCTTT.